This entry concerns a single T cell receptor beta chain. Its antigen is undetermined. Trimming cost V 6 bases and J 2 bases, with 17 bases left between them. The germline V gene has CDR1 SGHRS and CDR2 YFSETQ. The CDR3 spans 15 residues. This sample was taken from a study of T cell responses to AZD1222 COVID-19 vaccine. General study points: Just a handful of AZD1222 recipients tested seropositive at baseline. Regions 160-218 and 743-854 dominated among vaccine-associated CD4 TCRs spanning spike.

Assay: immunoSEQ multiplex PCR; the TCRdb copy retains only in-frame clones and omits some. The table has about 79,000 clones, approximately 80% seen once; the top ten hold roughly a fifth. The sequence was collected from an adult in good health. Source: peripheral blood, taken on day 0 of AZD1222 vaccination. V is TRBV5-1 and J is TRBJ2-5, with a possible D match to TRBD2 (6 bases). The CDR3 reads CASTLTPRGQETQYF. CDR3 sequence (DNA): TGCGCCAGCACCCTGACTCCCCGGGGGCAAGAGACCCAGTACTTC.